Presented here are 15 T cell receptor beta chains from one specimen sequenced in a study of early T cells in non-severe SARS-CoV-2 infection (dated by TCRdb to the early 2020s). Library preparation was by 5' RACE. Instrument on record: NextSeq 500. Through fastp at Q25 and MiXCR, TCRdb rebuilt clones from the public reads, retaining in-frame beta chains. Every CDR3 protein is listed once, alongside the most common genes and DNA of its rows. The sample has 75,000 to 100,000 distinct CDR3 sequences on record, 14% to 15% of them singletons. In total, the top ten clones hold 0.58% of the sample. Sequences were obtained from whole blood. These receptors were collected from an adult who was a healthcare worker with PCR-confirmed SARS-CoV-2 infection or an uninfected control (not recorded which).

This rearrangement joins TRBV5-1 to TRBJ2-5; TRBD1 is a possible D gene (5 bases). The V and J ends lost 4 bases and 2 bases respectively, with 15 bases between them. The CDR3 sequence is 15 residues long. The germline gives CDR1 SGHRS, CDR2 YFSETQ. The CDR3 sequence is CASSLLSGKQETQYF. In DNA form, the CDR3 reads TGCGCCAGCAGCCTCCTATCAGGGAAGCAAGAGACCCAGTACTTC. Based on the CDR3 plus reference TRBV5-1 and TRBJ2-5, the full variable domain is KAGVTQTPRYLIKTRGQQVTLSCSPISGHRSVSWYQQTPGQGLQFLFEYFSETQRNKGNFPGRFSGRQFSNSRSEMNVSTLELGDSALYLCASSLLSGKQETQYFGPGTRLLVL.

The gene calls are TRBV10-2 and TRBJ1-5; the D gene is possibly TRBD1 (6 bases). CDR3 length equals 15 residues. Per the germline V gene, CDR1 is WSHSY and CDR2 is SAAADI. V lost 3 bases to trimming and J lost 5 bases, with 14 bases between them. The CDR3 region has the DNA TGCGCCAGCAGTGACTTCGGGGGGCAATATCAGCCCCAGCATTTT. It yields the protein CASSDFGGQYQPQHF.

V is TRBV10-2 and J is TRBJ1-4; D not resolved. Germline V lookup: CDR1 WSHSY, CDR2 SAAADI. With 6 bases removed from V and 5 bases from J, the gap between germline ends came to 10 bases. The CDR3 extends over 13 amino acids. CDR3 sequence reads: CASRTAINEKLFF. For the CDR3, the DNA is TGCGCCAGCAGAACCGCGATCAATGAAAAACTGTTTTTT.

The sample holds a few counts of this clonotype. The CDR3 sequence: CSARDSGGRLGDTQYF. The CDR3 nucleotides are TGCAGTGCTAGAGATAGCGGGGGGCGACTGGGGGATACGCAGTATTTT. This chain connects TRBV20-1 to TRBJ2-3; 10 nucleotides match TRBD2. Unmatched junction bases numbered 9, after V lost 0 bases and J lost 6 bases. Germline V gene sequence: CDR1 DFQATT, CDR2 SNEGSKA (reference sequence). CDR3 length: 16 residues.

The V call is TRBV7-9, the J call TRBJ1-4, with 11 bases lining up with TRBD1. V gave up 5 bases and J gave up 5 bases; unmatched junction bases: 7. The CDR3 is made up of 16 amino acids. CDR1 and CDR2 from the germline V gene are SEHNR and FQNEAQ (reference sequence). The CDR3 here is CASSRTGGALNEKLFF. As DNA, the CDR3 is TGTGCCAGCAGCCGGACAGGGGGCGCTTTAAATGAAAAACTGTTTTTT.

V and J are TRBV5-8 and TRBJ1-2; 10 bases fit TRBD1. Germline V gives CDR1 SGHTS, CDR2 YDEGEE. The CDR3 spans 16 residues. V was clipped by 6 bases and J by 5 bases; unmatched bases: 13. The DNA for the CDR3 is TGTGCCAGCATCGTGTCCGGGACAGGGGCCCCATATGGCTACACCTTC. This encodes CASIVSGTGAPYGYTF.

This clonotype was observed once. V gene TRBV12-3 or TRBV12-4 combines with J gene TRBJ2-1, with 9 bases fitting TRBD1. V gave up 10 bases and J gave up 6 bases; unmatched junction bases: 4. CDR3 length: 12 residues. The CDR3 reads CAIRDRVNEQFF. The CDR3, as DNA: TGTGCCATCCGGGACAGGGTCAATGAGCAGTTCTTC.

V is TRBV5-1 and J is TRBJ2-1, with a weak D call TRBD2 (7 bases). V dropped 4 bases and J dropped 4 bases, with 18 bases sitting between them. Germline CDR1 SGHRS, CDR2 YFSETQ. The CDR3 has 16 amino acids. Here the CDR3 reads CASSPSAAGAYNEQFF. The DNA for the CDR3 is TGCGCCAGCAGCCCCTCGGCGGCGGGGGCTTACAATGAGCAGTTCTTC.

The chain joins TRBV7-3 to TRBJ2-5, with D maybe TRBD1 (5 bases). Trimming took off 5 bases at V and 0 bases at J, with 10 bases between the two ends. The V gene's germline CDR1 is SGHTA and CDR2 FQGTGA. The CDR3 has 14 amino acids. The CDR3 bases are TGTGCCAGCAGCGCCCCAGGGTACCAAGAGACCCAGTACTTC. It codes for CASSAPGYQETQYF.

This clonotype has just a few counts. This chain joins TRBV20-1 and TRBJ1-2; tentatively, D is TRBD1 (5 bases). Per the germline V gene, CDR1 is DFQATT and CDR2 is SNEGSKA (reference sequence). The germline V and J ends were trimmed by 1 base and 8 bases, with 23 bases remaining between them. This CDR3 spans 16 amino acids. CDR3 nucleotide sequence: TGCAGTGCTAGAGTGGCCGGGACGGGAAGTAGGAAAGGCTACACCTTC. It codes for CSARVAGTGSRKGYTF.

The chain uses TRBV3-1 and TRBJ1-4, with 8 bases fitting TRBD1. Germline V gene sequence: CDR1 LGHDT, CDR2 YNNKEL (reference sequence). The length of the CDR3 is 15 residues. Trimming took 4 bases from V and 8 from J; bases not matched to a gene: 9. The CDR3 protein is CASSPSTGDGEKLFF. CDR3 bases: TGTGCCAGCAGCCCTTCGACAGGGGATGGAGAAAAACTGTTTTTT.

This clonotype showed up many times. V and J are TRBV9 and TRBJ2-6; D unresolved. Germline assignment: CDR1 SGDLS and CDR2 YYNGEE. This CDR3 has 15 residues. Trimming left V 4 bases short and J 4 bases short, with 12 bases between. CDR3 coding DNA: TGTGCCAGCAGCTCCCAGGTAGGCGGGGCCAACGTCCTGACTTTC. It specifies CASSSQVGGANVLTF. Complete variable domain (other parts from reference TRBV9 and TRBJ2-6): DSGVTQTPKHLITATGQRVTLRCSPRSGDLSVYWYQQSLDQGLQFLIQYYNGEERAKGNILERFSAQQFPDLHSELNLSSLELGDSALYFCASSSQVGGANVLTFGAGSRLTVL.

This clonotype has a handful of counts. The rearrangement joins TRBV24-1 to TRBJ2-3; 12 bases fit TRBD2. The V gene end was trimmed by 3 bases and the J gene end by 0 bases; junction bases not matched to a gene: 3. This CDR3 has 17 amino acids. CDR1 KGHDR and CDR2 SFDVKD come from the germline V gene. Here the CDR3 reads CATSDPGTSGSTDTQYF. The CDR3 DNA reads as TGTGCCACCAGTGATCCTGGGACTAGCGGGAGCACAGATACGCAGTATTTT.

This clonotype occurred many times. The rearrangement links TRBV6-1 to TRBJ1-1, with D hard to call. CDR1 is MNHNS, CDR2 SASEGT, per germline. The CDR3 is 12 residues long. V gave up 4 bases and J gave up 2 bases, with 5 bases separating them. This CDR3 reads CASSARNTEAFF. In DNA form, the CDR3 reads TGTGCCAGCAGTGCCCGAAACACTGAAGCTTTCTTT.

The gene calls are TRBV2 and TRBJ1-4; D is uncertain. The CDR3 has 12 residues. In germline, CDR1 is SNHLY, CDR2 FYNNEI. With 4 bases removed from V and 10 bases from J, the gap between germline ends came to 10 bases. CDR3 in amino acids: CASSGGKGKLFF. Here the CDR3 DNA reads TGTGCCAGCAGTGGAGGCAAGGGAAAACTGTTTTTT. Together with reference TRBV2 and TRBJ1-4, the CDR3 gives the full variable domain: EPEVTQTPSHQVTQMGQEVILRCVPISNHLYFYWYRQILGQKVEFLVSFYNNEISEKSEIFDDQFSVERPDGSNFTLKIRSTKLEDSAMYFCASSGGKGKLFFGSGTQLSVL.